What follows are 15 T cell receptor beta chains derived from one specimen sequenced in a study of shared clonotypes between healthy human individuals. This table comes from immunoSEQ multiplex PCR, and its TCRdb copy is limited to in-frame clones, with some not included. This table holds fewer than 2.5 million clones, 93% found once. Source material: naive CD4+ T cells from PBMCs. Sample subset: CD45RA+ positively selected. These receptors came from a man aged 18 to 29 in good health. Some clones in this sample may be carry-over from other donors' samples.

This clone showed up just a few times. The rearrangement joins TRBV7-2 to TRBJ1-2; possible D gene TRBD1, 6 bases. Trimming pared 3 bases from V and 1 base from J, leaving 9 bases between. The germline V gene encodes CDR1 SGHTA and CDR2 FQGNSA. The CDR3 is made up of 14 amino acids. The DNA of the CDR3 is TGTGCCAGCAGCTTGGGACAACGTAACTATGGCTACACCTTC. This translates into CASSLGQRNYGYTF.

The rearrangement links TRBV28 to TRBJ1-2, with 12 bases matching TRBD1. V lost 6 bases, J lost 7 bases, and 9 bases stayed unmatched. CDR1 is MDHEN, CDR2 SYDVKM, per germline. The CDR3 runs to 15 residues. The CDR3 DNA is TGTGCCAGCAGCCCCCCGGGACAGGGGGCAGTTGGCTACACCTTC. Its protein is CASSPPGQGAVGYTF.

Comment on this clone: The sample holds other DNA sequences that translate to the same CDR3. V gene TRBV2 combines with J gene TRBJ2-7; no clear D. Germline V lookup: CDR1 SNHLY, CDR2 FYNNEI. This CDR3 is built from 13 residues. The V and J ends lost 6 bases and 0 bases respectively, with 9 bases between them. CDR3 amino acids: CASRPGSSYEQYF. The CDR3 DNA reads TGTGCCAGCAGGCCCGGGTCCTCCTACGAGCAGTACTTC.

The rearrangement joins TRBV10-3 to TRBJ2-3, with 11 bases aligning to TRBD2. The V gene's germline CDR1 is ENHRY and CDR2 SYGVKD. The J segment lost 2 bases and the V segment lost 6 bases, leaving 19 bases of the junction unmatched. CDR3 length: 20 residues. The CDR3 loop is CAIRPSGTPLAGGATDTQYF. CDR3 nucleotides: TGTGCCATCAGGCCCTCCGGGACACCGCTAGCGGGAGGAGCCACAGATACGCAGTATTTT.

This clone was counted between two and nine times. This rearrangement joins TRBV19 to TRBJ1-3; D gene uncertain. Trimming stripped 5 bases from V and 0 bases from J, with 11 bases between. The V gene's germline CDR1 is LNHDA and CDR2 SQIVND (reference sequence). The CDR3 spans 15 residues. The CDR3 sequence: CASSVRLLSGNTIYF. The CDR3 DNA is TGTGCCAGTAGTGTCCGCTTACTCTCTGGAAACACCATATATTTT. Combining the CDR3 with reference TRBV19 and TRBJ1-3 gives the whole variable domain DGGITQSPKYLFRKEGQNVTLSCEQNLNHDAMYWYRQDPGQGLRLIYYSQIVNDFQKGDIAEGYSVSREKKESFPLTVTSAQKNPTAFYLCASSVRLLSGNTIYFGEGSWLTVV.

The chain recombines TRBV28 with TRBJ2-3; tentative D call: TRBD2 (5 bases). Germline CDR1 reads MDHEN; CDR2 reads SYDVKM. The ends were cut back, 2 bases at V and 3 bases at J, with 15 bases in the middle. This CDR3 has 16 amino acids. The CDR3 coding sequence is TGTGCCAGCAGTTTAAGTTATGGACTGCGAACAGATACGCAGTATTTT. This codes for CASSLSYGLRTDTQYF.

The V gene is TRBV6-6, the J gene TRBJ1-2; D is undetermined. Trimming removed 6 bases at V and 4 bases at J, with 12 bases between. The CDR3 covers 13 residues. CDR1 is MNHNY and CDR2 is SVGAGI in the germline V gene (reference sequence). The CDR3, as DNA: TGTGCCAGCAGGGAACGGACCCTCTATGGCTACACCTTC. This gives the protein CASRERTLYGYTF.

This chain joins TRBV28 and TRBJ2-3; TRBD2 is a possible D gene (6 bases). The germline V and J ends were trimmed by 4 bases and 0 bases, with 14 bases remaining between them. CDR1 and CDR2 from the germline V gene are MDHEN and SYDVKM. The CDR3 runs to 16 residues. For the CDR3, the DNA is TGTGCCAGCAGTTCCCCGGTAGCGGAAAGCACAGATACGCAGTATTTT. Protein sequence: CASSSPVAESTDTQYF.

This clone was counted a single time. The rearrangement uses TRBV10-3 and TRBJ2-1, with 12 bases that match TRBD2. The CDR3 runs to 15 residues. V was clipped by 5 bases and J by 9 bases; unmatched bases: 8. Germline CDR1 ENHRY, CDR2 SYGVKD. The CDR3 spells CAISSSSGRGGEQFF. CDR3 DNA: TGTGCCATCAGTAGTTCTAGCGGGAGGGGAGGTGAGCAGTTCTTC.

This clone has just one count. The chain joins TRBV7-6 to TRBJ1-3; no clear D. Trimming pared 5 bases from V and 0 bases from J, leaving 11 bases between. Per the germline V gene, CDR1 is SGHVS and CDR2 is FNYEAQ. This CDR3 is 15 amino acids long. CDR3 sequence: CASSPRGNSGNTIYF. CDR3 nucleotide sequence: TGTGCCAGCAGCCCACGGGGAAACTCTGGAAACACCATATATTTT.

A few counts support this clone. The rearrangement joins TRBV4-2 to TRBJ2-2, with 8 bases fitting TRBD2. The V gene's germline CDR1 is LGHNA and CDR2 YNFKEQ. The CDR3 length is 17 residues. V was clipped by 4 bases and J by 5 bases; unmatched bases: 12. CDR3 residues: CASSPLTGREVTGELFF. The CDR3 coding sequence is TGTGCCAGCAGCCCCTTAACAGGGCGGGAGGTAACCGGGGAGCTGTTTTTT.

This chain connects TRBV18 to TRBJ2-7; the D is unclear. Germline V lookup: CDR1 KGHSH, CDR2 LQKENI. The length of the CDR3 is 14 residues. V lost 3 bases and J 1 base, leaving 10 bases between the germline ends. CDR3 DNA: TGTGCCAGCTCACCGGCAAGTTTTTCCTACGAGCAGTACTTC. Translating it yields CASSPASFSYEQYF.

The rearrangement joins TRBV5-1 to TRBJ2-1; 11 bases agree with TRBD2. Germline assignment: CDR1 SGHRS and CDR2 YFSETQ. J lost 7 bases, V lost 0 bases, and 3 bases had no gene match. The CDR3 has 15 amino acids. The CDR3 coding sequence is TGCGCCAGCAGCTTGGCCACTAGCGGGAGAAATGAGCAGTTCTTC. It specifies CASSLATSGRNEQFF.

The gene calls are TRBV6-5 and TRBJ2-7, with D possibly matching TRBD2 (5 bases). In germline, CDR1 is MNHEY, CDR2 SVGAGI. Trimming left V 9 bases short and J 3 bases short, with 15 bases between. CDR3 length: 13 amino acids. The CDR3 protein is CASATRPLYEQYF. As DNA, the CDR3 is TGTGCCAGTGCTACTAGACCTCTCTACGAGCAGTACTTC.

This sequence joins TRBV19 and TRBJ2-2, with D tentatively TRBD2 (5 bases). The CDR3 is 16 residues long. V shed 3 bases and J shed 0 bases, with 11 bases lying between them. Germline V gives CDR1 LNHDA, CDR2 SQIVND (reference sequence). The CDR3 bases are TGTGCCAGTAGTATCTCAGGAGGAGCGAACACCGGGGAGCTGTTTTTT. Residues: CASSISGGANTGELFF.